This is a list of T cell receptor beta chains from one sample in a study of cytomegalovirus exposure and HLA in healthy donors. Here immunoSEQ multiplex PCR was the method, and the copy in TCRdb shows in-frame clones only, minus some. In the table there are around 300,000 clones, about 75% of which are singletons. Specimen: PBMCs. The receptors here all came from a female donor in good health and CMV-seronegative. CDR3s include the opening cysteine and the closing phenylalanine or tryptophan. Each record gives: clone size, V gene, J gene, CDR3 protein. Rows may omit the clone size; those that give it use once, few, many or a size class.

abundance: NA
v_gene: TRBV27
j_gene: TRBJ2-7
CDR3aa: CASSLSTGSSYEQYF

abundance: NA
v_gene: TRBV7-9
j_gene: TRBJ2-4
CDR3aa: CASSIATRPNIAKNIQYF

abundance: once
v_gene: TRBV7-8
j_gene: TRBJ1-2
CDR3aa: CASSLAGQGYGYTF

abundance: once
v_gene: TRBV25-1
j_gene: TRBJ2-1
CDR3aa: CASTSGRRGVQRYEQFF

abundance: NA
v_gene: TRBV7-2
j_gene: TRBJ2-7
CDR3aa: CASSQFAGEQYF

abundance: NA
v_gene: TRBV14
j_gene: TRBJ2-2
CDR3aa: CASSQTPSGEPHTGELFF

abundance: NA
v_gene: TRBV5-1
j_gene: TRBJ2-7
CDR3aa: CASTGERYEQYF

abundance: few
v_gene: TRBV11-3
j_gene: TRBJ1-1
CDR3aa: CASSSVRVEENTEAFF

abundance: NA
v_gene: TRBV2
j_gene: TRBJ1-1
CDR3aa: CASSDAQGDLTEAFF

abundance: NA
v_gene: TRBV6-1
j_gene: NA
CDR3aa: CASSDRTVYEQYF

abundance: once
v_gene: TRBV28
j_gene: TRBJ2-2
CDR3aa: CASSVPVGTPHTGELFF

abundance: NA
v_gene: TRBV6-6
j_gene: TRBJ2-7
CDR3aa: CASSLKGEVGKQYF

abundance: NA
v_gene: TRBV9
j_gene: TRBJ2-1
CDR3aa: CASSASRPGLAGGEQFF

abundance: NA
v_gene: TRBV27
j_gene: TRBJ2-1
CDR3aa: CASGASGGWQAAYNEQFF

abundance: NA
v_gene: TRBV21-1
j_gene: TRBJ2-2
CDR3aa: CASSRGTLNAGELFF

abundance: few
v_gene: TRBV19
j_gene: TRBJ2-7
CDR3aa: CASSQVAGVYEQYF

abundance: NA
v_gene: TRBV7-9
j_gene: TRBJ2-1
CDR3aa: CASSLFGVAGGPEQFF

abundance: NA
v_gene: TRBV6-1
j_gene: TRBJ2-3
CDR3aa: CASSEIGEGAADTQYF

abundance: NA
v_gene: TRBV29-1
j_gene: TRBJ2-5
CDR3aa: CSVEVGEGETQYF

abundance: once
v_gene: TRBV5-1
j_gene: TRBJ1-2
CDR3aa: CASSWGGTANYGYTF

abundance: NA
v_gene: TRBV15
j_gene: TRBJ2-2
CDR3aa: CATSRGAEREGTGELFF

abundance: NA
v_gene: TRBV23-1
j_gene: TRBJ2-1
CDR3aa: CARLSGYNEQFF

abundance: NA
v_gene: TRBV10-1
j_gene: TRBJ1-1
CDR3aa: CASSERPNTEAFF

abundance: NA
v_gene: TRBV25-1
j_gene: TRBJ2-1
CDR3aa: CASSYTLGQGYDEQFF

abundance: NA
v_gene: TRBV28
j_gene: TRBJ2-7
CDR3aa: CASSLLLFGGGHYEQYF

abundance: NA
v_gene: TRBV6-1
j_gene: TRBJ2-7
CDR3aa: CAASGLGVNEQYF

abundance: NA
v_gene: TRBV5-4
j_gene: TRBJ2-7
CDR3aa: CASSLGLADYEQYF

abundance: NA
v_gene: TRBV5-1
j_gene: TRBJ1-2
CDR3aa: CASSLDQGGIYGYTF

abundance: once
v_gene: TRBV6-5
j_gene: TRBJ2-7
CDR3aa: CASSFRERAYEQYF

abundance: few
v_gene: TRBV28
j_gene: TRBJ2-7
CDR3aa: CASSWDVMREGRYEQYF

abundance: few
v_gene: TRBV15
j_gene: TRBJ2-1
CDR3aa: CATSRRANYNEQFF

abundance: NA
v_gene: TRBV7-9
j_gene: TRBJ2-1
CDR3aa: CASSLKRKYNEQFF

abundance: NA
v_gene: TRBV7-8
j_gene: TRBJ2-2
CDR3aa: CASRRTSGTYTGELFF

abundance: NA
v_gene: TRBV5-6
j_gene: TRBJ2-2
CDR3aa: CASSLSAGELFF

abundance: NA
v_gene: TRBV27
j_gene: TRBJ2-5
CDR3aa: CASSPRGGIFYF

abundance: NA
v_gene: TRBV29-1
j_gene: TRBJ2-7
CDR3aa: CSVGLAESYEQYF

abundance: NA
v_gene: TRBV7-2
j_gene: TRBJ1-1
CDR3aa: CASSFSGSLNTEAFF

abundance: NA
v_gene: TRBV15
j_gene: TRBJ2-1
CDR3aa: CATSKTSGRSNEQFF

abundance: NA
v_gene: TRBV5-1
j_gene: TRBJ2-5
CDR3aa: CASSLGTIQETQYF

abundance: NA
v_gene: TRBV29-1
j_gene: TRBJ1-2
CDR3aa: CSVGFLTGRLTNYGYTF

abundance: NA
v_gene: TRBV5-4
j_gene: TRBJ1-1
CDR3aa: CASSLGGTVSTEAFF

abundance: few
v_gene: TRBV30
j_gene: TRBJ1-2
CDR3aa: CAWSEGAANYGYTF

abundance: NA
v_gene: TRBV19
j_gene: TRBJ2-7
CDR3aa: CASTSAGKAYEQYF

abundance: NA
v_gene: TRBV5-1
j_gene: TRBJ2-3
CDR3aa: CASSSGLAGGDTQYF

abundance: NA
v_gene: TRBV7-9
j_gene: TRBJ1-1
CDR3aa: CASSYDEGGGTEAFF

abundance: NA
v_gene: TRBV2
j_gene: TRBJ1-1
CDR3aa: CASIFQGAAAFF

abundance: NA
v_gene: TRBV27
j_gene: TRBJ1-2
CDR3aa: CASSLFQGSYGYTF

abundance: few
v_gene: TRBV6-1
j_gene: TRBJ2-7
CDR3aa: CASSELSSGPYEQYF

abundance: NA
v_gene: TRBV19
j_gene: TRBJ1-1
CDR3aa: CASSPDRAPWGSTEAFF

abundance: NA
v_gene: TRBV7-2
j_gene: TRBJ1-2
CDR3aa: CASSLGGSYGYTF

abundance: NA
v_gene: TRBV25-1
j_gene: TRBJ2-7
CDR3aa: CASFGTPTYEQYF

abundance: once
v_gene: TRBV9
j_gene: TRBJ2-2
CDR3aa: CASSVGQGIPGELFF

abundance: NA
v_gene: TRBV2
j_gene: TRBJ2-1
CDR3aa: CASSDSGLAEEQFF

abundance: NA
v_gene: TRBV5-1
j_gene: TRBJ1-4
CDR3aa: CASSLAGFNEKLFF

abundance: few
v_gene: TRBV6-5
j_gene: TRBJ2-7
CDR3aa: CASSYATDYEQYF

abundance: NA
v_gene: TRBV11-3
j_gene: TRBJ1-1
CDR3aa: CASTSGFRTEAFF

abundance: few
v_gene: TRBV5-4
j_gene: TRBJ2-5
CDR3aa: CASSLRKGGGETQYF